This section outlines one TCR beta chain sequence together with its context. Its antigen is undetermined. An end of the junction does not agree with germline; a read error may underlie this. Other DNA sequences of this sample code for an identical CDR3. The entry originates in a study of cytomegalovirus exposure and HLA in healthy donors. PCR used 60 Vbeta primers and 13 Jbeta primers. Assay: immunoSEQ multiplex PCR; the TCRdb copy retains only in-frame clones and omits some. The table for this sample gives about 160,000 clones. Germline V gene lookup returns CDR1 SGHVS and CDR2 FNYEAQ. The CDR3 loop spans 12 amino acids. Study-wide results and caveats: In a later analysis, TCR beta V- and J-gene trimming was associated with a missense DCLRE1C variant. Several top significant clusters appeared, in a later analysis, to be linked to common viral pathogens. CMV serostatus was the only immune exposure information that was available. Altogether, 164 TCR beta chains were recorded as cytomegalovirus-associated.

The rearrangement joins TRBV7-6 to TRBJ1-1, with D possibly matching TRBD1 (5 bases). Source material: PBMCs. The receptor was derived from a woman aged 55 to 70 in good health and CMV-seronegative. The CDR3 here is CASSPDSTEAFF. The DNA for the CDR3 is TGTGCTAGCAGTCCCGACAGCACTGAAGCTTTCTTT. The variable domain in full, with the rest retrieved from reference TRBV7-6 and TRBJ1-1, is GAGVSQSPRYKVTKRGQDVALRCDPISGHVSLYWYRQALGQGPEFLTYFNYEAQQDKSGLPNDRFSAERPEGSISTLTIQRTEQRDSAMYRCASSPDSTEAFFGQGTRLTVV.